Given below is one T cell receptor (beta chain) in context. In the original workflow: The authors estimated nucleated cell counts from reference gene primer amplification. Profiling relied on immunoSEQ multiplex PCR, and the TCRdb table lists in-frame clones only, not all of them. The DNA gave D and trimming, while V, J and clone size come from that table. The sample shows about 210,000 clones, around 87% of them seen only once. These data belong to a study of blood T cell repertoires in COVID-19. As for the study in general: Both acute and convalescent COVID-19 samples were obtained from the United States, Italy and Spain. Nucleic acid was either cDNA or gDNA, and it came from T cells, B-cell-depleted T cells, or PBMCs.

V shed 4 bases and J 5 bases; nucleotides not matched to a gene: 11. Germline V gives CDR1 SEHNR, CDR2 FQNEAQ (reference sequence). There are 17 residues in the CDR3. The TCR comes from a man in his sixties who had recovered from COVID-19. The chain couples TRBV7-9 to TRBJ1-6; 7 bases match TRBD1. Sequenced input: peripheral blood. CDR3 DNA sequence: TGTGCCAGCAGCTCCCCTCCGGGACAGTCCAATAATTCACCCCTCCACTTT. Protein product: CASSSPPGQSNNSPLHF.